This TCR beta chain appears in the sequencing data of a study of blood T cell repertoires in COVID-19 (dated by TCRdb to the early 2020s). Regarding the research as a whole: The collaborator samples originated in the United States, Italy and Spain and spanned the acute and convalescent phases of COVID-19. The material from the prospective study consisted of cDNA or gDNA derived from T cells, B-cell-depleted T cells, or PBMCs. Deeply sampled blood TCRbeta repertoires from subjects exposed to, actively infected with, or recovered from COVID-19 were included in the dataset. The repertoires were made available in a free public database intended to serve as a resource for research on the immune response to SARS-CoV-2. Samples came from the ongoing ImmuneRACE study (first 160 participants) plus 1,254 subjects from 6 global collaborators. Nearly every sample came with metadata listing a de-identified subject ID, COVID-19 status, age in years and sex. Where available, HLA class I and class II types were obtained from metadata supplied by the sample provider rather than from assay-based typing.

The immunoSEQ Assay, a bias-controlled multiplex PCR, was used to amplify TCRbeta CDR3 regions from genomic DNA. Per the authors' processing: The number of nucleated cells in each sample was estimated by amplification of reference gene primers within the assay. Sequence reads were collapsed and filtered to measure the absolute abundance of every unique TCRbeta CDR3 rearrangement. Productive Simpson clonality was computed per sample as the square root of Simpson's diversity index over productive rearrangements. TCRdb obtained this table from immuneACCESS and retained in-frame rearrangements with V and J assigned. These tables miss some clones; where compared with another copy, unresolved V genes account for less than half of the shortfall, and the remainder is unexplained. V, J and clone size are those of that table, while D and trimming were read from the DNA. This sample holds about 130,000 clones; approximately 81% were observed only once. 30% to 45% of the sample goes to the ten largest clones.

Each collaborating institution followed its own protocols to collect whole blood in K2EDTA tubes. For TCRbeta analysis, collaborators shipped samples in one of three forms: frozen whole blood, isolated PBMCs, or DNA extracted from either of those sample types. For this clone: Its antigen is currently not known. Base qualities are missing; no much larger clone stands one base away.

Broader findings and caveats from the paper: Clinical and demographic metadata were provided uncurated, with the amount varying by source and participant.

The junction shows trimming of 0 bases on V and 5 bases on J, and the gene matches do not reach 4 bases of it. For CDR1 and CDR2, the germline V gene (reference sequence) lists SGHNT and YYREEE. Including cysteine and phenylalanine, the CDR3 has 15 amino acids. The retained sequence is limited to the CDR3, 45 bases, with the frame set at the first base. This clonotype was obtained from a man aged 40-49 years with active or convalescent COVID-19. The receptor chain draws on TRBV5-4 and TRBJ1-1; the central 10 bases match TRBD1. Sequencing was carried out using peripheral blood. The CDR3 here reads CASSLAWDRGTEAFF. The nucleotide sequence reads as follows: TGTGCCAGCAGCTTGGCCTGGGACAGGGGAACTGAAGCTTTCTTT.